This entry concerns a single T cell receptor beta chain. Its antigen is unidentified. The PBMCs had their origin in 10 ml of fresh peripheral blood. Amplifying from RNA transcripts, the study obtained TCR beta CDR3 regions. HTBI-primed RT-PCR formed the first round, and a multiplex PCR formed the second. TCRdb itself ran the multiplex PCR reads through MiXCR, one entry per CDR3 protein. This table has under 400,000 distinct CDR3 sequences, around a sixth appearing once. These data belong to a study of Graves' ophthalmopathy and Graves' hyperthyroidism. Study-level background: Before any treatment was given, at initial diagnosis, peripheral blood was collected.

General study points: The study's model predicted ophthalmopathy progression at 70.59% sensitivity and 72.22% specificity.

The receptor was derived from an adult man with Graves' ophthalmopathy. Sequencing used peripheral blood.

The CDR3: CASSLAMETQYF. The CDR3 DNA sequence: TGCGCCAGCAGCTTGGCCATGGAGACCCAGTACTTC. The chain is built from TRBV5-1 and TRBJ2-5; D uncertain. Trimming stripped 0 bases from V and 5 bases from J, with 5 bases between. CDR1 SGHRS and CDR2 YFSETQ come from the germline V gene. This CDR3 has 12 residues.